Each of the 6 T cell receptor beta chains below was sequenced from the same sample in a study of T cell responses to AZD1222 COVID-19 vaccine. TCRdb's copy holds only in-frame clones and misses some; the assay was immunoSEQ multiplex PCR. The table includes 150,000 or so clones, approximately 90% detected once. This material consisted of peripheral blood, taken on day 0 of AZD1222 vaccination. The receptors come from an adult in good health.

This chain connects TRBV28 to TRBJ1-6; no clear D. Germline CDR1 MDHEN, CDR2 SYDVKM. With 9 bases removed from V and 7 bases from J, the gap between germline ends came to 10 bases. This CDR3 has 12 amino acids. This chain's CDR3 is CASFQPNSPLHF. The CDR3 nucleotides read TGTGCCAGTTTCCAGCCCAATTCACCCCTCCACTTT. Full variable domain (outside the CDR3, taken from reference TRBV28 and TRBJ1-6): DVKVTQSSRYLVKRTGEKVFLECVQDMDHENMFWYRQDPGLGLRLIYFSYDVKMKEKGDIPEGYSVSREKKERFSLILESASTNQTSMYLCASFQPNSPLHFGNGTRLTVT.

J is TRBJ2-3 and V is TRBV5-6; TRBD2 agrees at 12 bases. Losses at the gene ends were 0 bases for V and 2 bases for J; bases not matched to a gene: 7. CDR1 is SGHDT, CDR2 YYEEEE, per germline. The CDR3 extends over 18 amino acids. The CDR3 bases are TGTGCCAGCAGCTTGGCCACTAGCGGGGGGTCCTACACAGATACGCAGTATTTT. Translated, it gives CASSLATSGGSYTDTQYF. The full variable domain, in which reference TRBV5-6 and TRBJ2-3 provide the parts outside the CDR3, is DAGVTQSPTHLIKTRGQQVTLRCSPKSGHDTVSWYQQALGQGPQFIFQYYEEEERQRGNFPDRFSGHQFPNYSSELNVNALLLGDSALYLCASSLATSGGSYTDTQYFGPGTRLTVL.

The chain joins TRBV29-1 to TRBJ2-7; perhaps TRBD1 as D (5 bases). Trimming cost V 0 bases and J 7 bases, with 16 bases left between them. The CDR3 totals 14 residues. In germline, CDR1 is SQVTM, CDR2 ANQGSEA. The CDR3 DNA reads as TGCAGCGTTGAAGATCGGCAGGGTACGCGGGAGCAGTACTTC. Amino acids: CSVEDRQGTREQYF.

The chain uses TRBV4-2 and TRBJ2-3; TRBD1 might be the D (6 bases). CDR3 length: 16 residues. In germline, CDR1 is LGHNA, CDR2 YNFKEQ. With 0 bases removed from V and 2 bases from J, the gap between germline ends came to 12 bases. The CDR3 spells CASSQDYGDTTDTQYF. The DNA for the CDR3 is TGTGCCAGCAGCCAAGACTACGGGGACACCACAGATACGCAGTATTTT.

This clone was observed once. The chain combines TRBV10-3 with TRBJ2-3; no definite D call. The germline gives CDR1 ENHRY, CDR2 SYGVKD. V was shortened by 3 bases and J by 3 bases, with 1 base between the two germline ends. The CDR3 is 11 amino acids. CDR3 in DNA: TGTGCCATCAGTGAAACAGATACGCAGTATTTT. It is translated as CAISETDTQYF.

The V call is TRBV27, the J call TRBJ1-1; tentative D call: TRBD1 (5 bases). This CDR3 contains 15 residues. With 4 bases removed from V and 0 bases from J, the gap between germline ends came to 12 bases. CDR1 is MNHEY, CDR2 SMNVEV, per germline (reference sequence). CDR3 sequence (DNA): TGTGCCAGCAGTTCGCCGACAGCCATGAACACTGAAGCTTTCTTT. Its translation: CASSSPTAMNTEAFF.